The sequence of this T cell receptor (beta chain) was determined in a study of shared clonotypes between healthy human individuals. Findings and limits, study-wide: Researchers found naive subsets generally carried larger estimated richness than memory subsets.

Here immunoSEQ multiplex PCR was the method, and the copy in TCRdb shows in-frame clones only, minus some. The sample yields 190,000 or so clones, 66% seen once. In this sample, this clone turned up a few times. Antigen unknown. Other DNA sequences within the sample encode an identical CDR3. This CDR3 spans 12 amino acids. The V and J ends lost 7 bases and 3 bases respectively, with 7 bases between them. Looked up from germline, CDR1 is MGHDK and CDR2 is SYGVNS. This clonotype originated in a man younger than 40 in good health. The sample comprised memory CD4+ T cells sorted from blood. As for subset: CD45RA-negative fraction. The gene calls are TRBV25-1 and TRBJ2-1; unclear D gene. In DNA, the CDR3 is TGTGCCAGCACGGCGCGCTACAATGAGCAGTTCTTC. This encodes CASTARYNEQFF.